A single sample is the source of the 6 T cell receptor beta chains below, sequenced in a study of T cell changes during pregnancy in multiple sclerosis. Only in-frame clones appear in the TCRdb table, and some are missing; sequencing was by immunoSEQ multiplex PCR. The sample yields roughly 35,000 clones, about 90% seen once. The specimen comprised CD4+ T cells from peripheral blood mononuclear cells, sampled after pregnancy. The receptor set was obtained from a female donor with multiple sclerosis, enrolled in a pregnancy study.

The rearrangement joins TRBV7-9 to TRBJ1-5; 9 bases fit TRBD1. V lost 5 bases and J lost 4; bases outside the gene matches: 6. This CDR3 comprises 15 residues. The germline V gene has CDR1 SEHNR and CDR2 FQNEAQ (reference sequence). CDR3 in DNA: TGTGCCAGCAGCCTAACCGGACAGGGGAATCAGCCCCAGCATTTT. It codes for CASSLTGQGNQPQHF.

The rearrangement joins TRBV4-1 to TRBJ1-3, with D unclear. V lost 5 bases to trimming and J lost 4 bases, with 12 bases between them. CDR1 and CDR2 from the germline V gene are MGHRA and YSYEKL. The CDR3 is made up of 14 amino acids. This CDR3 is CASSSQRDGNTIYF. The CDR3 nucleotides are TGCGCCAGCAGCTCCCAGCGCGACGGAAACACCATATATTTT.

The chain carries TRBV5-4 and TRBJ1-1; no clear D gene. Trimming cost V 2 bases and J 1 base, with 6 bases left between them. Germline assignment: CDR1 SGHNT and CDR2 YYREEE (reference sequence). This CDR3 comprises 13 residues. CDR3 nucleotides: TGTGCCAGCAGCTTCGCCAGGAACACTGAAGCTTTCTTT. Amino acid sequence: CASSFARNTEAFF.

V is TRBV30 and J is TRBJ2-7; D not resolved. This CDR3 has 15 amino acids. The V and J ends lost 2 bases and 0 bases respectively, with 14 bases between them. CDR1 is GTSNPN and CDR2 is SVGIG in the germline V gene (reference sequence). This CDR3 reads CAWSFPAFSSYEQYF. DNA for the CDR3: TGTGCCTGGAGTTTCCCCGCTTTTAGCTCCTACGAGCAGTACTTC.

CDR3 nucleotides: TGCGCCAGCAGCTTGGAGGTCAGGGGGCCTGGGGCCAACGTCCTGACTTTC. Amino acids: CASSLEVRGPGANVLTF. The chain joins TRBV5-1 to TRBJ2-6; 8 bases align to TRBD1. The CDR3 is 17 residues long. Trimming removed 0 bases from V and 2 bases from J; junction bases left unmatched: 4. CDR1 and CDR2 from the germline V gene are SGHRS and YFSETQ.

This clone was detected once. This chain joins TRBV7-6 and TRBJ2-3; 10 nucleotides agree with TRBD1. Germline V lookup: CDR1 SGHVS, CDR2 FNYEAQ. CDR3 size: 17 residues. The V gene end was trimmed by 4 bases and the J gene end by 2 bases; junction bases not matched to a gene: 9. CDR3 sequence: CASSSTGQGLITDTQYF. The CDR3 DNA sequence: TGTGCCAGCAGCTCAACGGGACAGGGGCTAATCACAGATACGCAGTATTTT.